Below, 17 T cell receptor beta chains from the same sample are listed, as sequenced in a study of cytomegalovirus exposure and HLA in healthy donors. The PCR had 60 Vbeta and 13 Jbeta primers. The table came from immunoSEQ multiplex PCR; TCRdb's copy has only in-frame clones and leaves some out. The data hold around 200,000 clones, with under 85% observed a single time. Specimen: PBMCs. The source of these receptors is a male donor in good health and CMV-seronegative.

This rearrangement joins TRBV29-1 to TRBJ1-4; 10 bases agree with TRBD1. CDR1 is SQVTM, CDR2 ANQGSEA, per germline. Trimming took 7 bases from V and 6 from J; bases not matched to a gene: 8. This CDR3 is 14 amino acids long. CDR3 sequence (DNA): TGCAGCGCTAGGGCCGGGACAGGGGATGAAAAACTGTTTTTT. It encodes CSARAGTGDEKLFF. Full variable domain (missing parts from reference TRBV29-1 and TRBJ1-4): SAVISQKPSRDICQRGTSLTIQCQVDSQVTMMFWYRQQPGQSLTLIATANQGSEATYESGFVIDKFPISRPNLTFSTLTVSNMSPEDSSIYLCSARAGTGDEKLFFGSGTQLSVL.

This rearrangement joins TRBV28 to TRBJ2-1; 8 bases agree with TRBD2. Per the germline V gene, CDR1 is MDHEN and CDR2 is SYDVKM. V trimming: 1 base; J trimming: 4 bases; junction bases outside the gene matches: 6. This CDR3 contains 16 residues. CDR3 amino acids: CASSLFNGGRYNEQFF. Written as DNA, the CDR3 is TGTGCCAGCAGTTTATTTAATGGCGGGAGGTACAATGAGCAGTTCTTC. The variable domain in full, completed from reference TRBV28 and TRBJ2-1, reads DVKVTQSSRYLVKRTGEKVFLECVQDMDHENMFWYRQDPGLGLRLIYFSYDVKMKEKGDIPEGYSVSREKKERFSLILESASTNQTSMYLCASSLFNGGRYNEQFFGPGTRLTVL.

The table lists this clone with a count of one. A read error may account for a junction end that differs from germline. The chain has TRBV7-9 and TRBJ2-1; 9 bases are a match to TRBD2. This CDR3 is built from 13 residues. Germline V gene lookup returns CDR1 SEHNR and CDR2 FQNEAQ (reference sequence). The CDR3 protein is CSSSLLAGEAQFF. CDR3 DNA sequence: TGTTCCAGCAGCTTATTAGCGGGAGAGGCGCAGTTCTTC.

The rearrangement uses TRBV4-1 and TRBJ1-5; 10 nucleotides match TRBD1. V gave up 4 bases and J gave up 5 bases; unmatched junction bases: 8. Germline CDR1 and CDR2: MGHRA and YSYEKL. This CDR3 is built from 16 residues. The DNA for the CDR3 is TGCGCCAGCAGCCGATTGGGACAGGGGACTGATCAGCCCCAGCATTTT. Amino acid sequence: CASSRLGQGTDQPQHF.

This chain connects TRBV10-1 to TRBJ2-7; perhaps TRBD1 as D (5 bases). The V gene's germline CDR1 is WNHNN and CDR2 SYGVQD (reference sequence). V lost 0 bases and J 6 bases, leaving 12 bases between the germline ends. The CDR3 extends over 14 amino acids. The CDR3 protein is CASSESRGRVEQYF. The CDR3 bases are TGCGCCAGCAGTGAGTCTAGGGGCAGGGTCGAGCAGTACTTC.

The rearrangement joins TRBV7-8 to TRBJ1-2, with 9 nucleotides matching TRBD1. This CDR3 spans 15 amino acids. Germline values: CDR1 SGHVS, CDR2 FQNEAQ. The junction had 11 bases not matched to a gene; V was cut back by 4 bases and J by 8 bases. The CDR3 reads CASSSGTGKSGGYTF. DNA for the CDR3: TGTGCCAGCAGCTCCGGGACAGGGAAATCTGGCGGCTACACCTTC.

This clone was counted between two and nine times. The J gene is TRBJ1-4, the V gene TRBV6-5, with 8 bases matching TRBD1. The CDR3 has 15 residues. With 8 bases clipped from V and 3 bases from J, the junction kept 8 bases outside the gene matches. Germline CDR1 MNHEY, CDR2 SVGAGI. The CDR3 bases are TGTGCCAGCCCGGCAGGGGGCGGGGCTAATGAAAAACTGTTTTTT. It is translated as CASPAGGGANEKLFF.

The chain links TRBV7-2 to TRBJ1-2, with D maybe TRBD1 (6 bases). The V end was cut by 1 base, the J end by 3 bases, with 9 bases between. This CDR3 region has 14 residues. Germline CDR1 and CDR2: SGHTA and FQGNSA. The CDR3 coding sequence is TGTGCCAGCAGCTTAGAGTCAGGGGACTATGGCTACACCTTC. Protein product: CASSLESGDYGYTF.

V and J are TRBV2 and TRBJ2-1; tentative D call: TRBD1 (5 bases). The ends were cut back, 6 bases at V and 8 bases at J, with 11 bases in the middle. The CDR3 sequence is 12 residues long. CDR1 and CDR2 (germline): SNHLY, FYNNEI. The CDR3 DNA sequence: TGTGCCAGCAGCTTCAGGGCCCATGAGCAGTTCTTC. Translated, it gives CASSFRAHEQFF.

This clone has only a few counts. The chain has TRBV9 and TRBJ1-5; D gene ambiguous. CDR1 and CDR2 (germline): SGDLS, YYNGEE. The CDR3 is made up of 15 amino acids. Trimming pared 0 bases from V and 4 bases from J, leaving 11 bases between. The CDR3 spells CASSVGQAANQPQHF. The CDR3 region has the DNA TGTGCCAGCAGCGTAGGGCAGGCAGCTAATCAGCCCCAGCATTTT.

CDR3 nucleotide sequence: TGTGCCAGCAGTTACCTCCGGGGGACCCGCACAGATACGCAGTATTTT. This gives the protein CASSYLRGTRTDTQYF. This rearrangement joins TRBV6-5 to TRBJ2-3, with D possibly matching TRBD2 (6 bases). CDR1 is MNHEY and CDR2 is SVGAGI in the germline V gene. The CDR3 is 16 amino acids. V was cut by 2 bases and J by 1 base, with 13 bases left in between.

The V call is TRBV19, the J call TRBJ1-2; D gene unclear. This CDR3 region has 13 residues. V lost 5 bases and J lost 4, with 11 bases in between. The germline gives CDR1 LNHDA, CDR2 SQIVND (reference sequence). CDR3 bases: TGTGCCAGTAGTGAACAGAATACCTATGGCTACACCTTC. Its translation: CASSEQNTYGYTF.

The gene calls are TRBV6-6 and TRBJ2-1; D may be TRBD2 (6 bases). This CDR3 region has 16 residues. Germline values: CDR1 MNHNY, CDR2 SVGAGI (reference sequence). V dropped 4 bases and J dropped 2 bases, with 15 bases sitting between them. CDR3 amino acids: CASSWLSLAPYNEQFF. As DNA, the CDR3 is TGTGCCAGCAGTTGGCTGTCCCTAGCGCCCTACAATGAGCAGTTCTTC.

The J gene is TRBJ1-2, the V gene TRBV30; D is unresolved. CDR1 GTSNPN and CDR2 SVGIG come from the germline V gene (reference sequence). The CDR3 covers 11 residues. V dropped 4 bases and J dropped 8 bases, with 11 bases sitting between them. The CDR3 is CAWTGGRGYTF. CDR3 coding DNA: TGTGCCTGGACCGGCGGAAGGGGCTACACCTTC.

This clone showed up just once. The chain is built from TRBV9 and TRBJ2-2, with 9 bases matching TRBD1. Germline values: CDR1 SGDLS, CDR2 YYNGEE. CDR3 length: 16 residues. V shed 0 bases, J shed 7 bases, and the junction held 7 bases outside the gene matches. CDR3 in amino acids: CASSVETGGLGGELFF. As DNA, the CDR3 is TGTGCCAGCAGCGTAGAGACAGGGGGGTTAGGCGGGGAGCTGTTTTTT.

V is TRBV28 and J is TRBJ2-7; D gene unclear. The CDR3 spans 12 residues. Germline V gene lookup returns CDR1 MDHEN and CDR2 SYDVKM. V was pared by 4 bases and J by 3 bases, with 7 bases between. The CDR3 sequence: CASSSLVYEQYF. DNA of the CDR3: TGTGCCAGCAGTTCCCTTGTCTACGAGCAGTACTTC.

The chain is built from TRBV28 and TRBJ2-1; 10 bases align to TRBD2. This CDR3 region has 13 residues. The V gene end was trimmed by 6 bases and the J gene end by 7 bases; junction bases not matched to a gene: 3. CDR1 is MDHEN, CDR2 SYDVKM, per germline. Here the CDR3 DNA reads TGTGCCAGCAGGCTAGCGGGAGTGAATGAGCAGTTCTTC. Translation: CASRLAGVNEQFF.